In this sample, the clone carrying this T cell receptor beta chain turned up a few times. Unmatched junction bases numbered 13, after V lost 7 bases and J lost 6 bases. The CDR3 spans 16 residues. Looked up from germline, CDR1 is LNHDA and CDR2 is SQIVND (reference sequence). The sample originates from a study of T cell responses to AZD1222 COVID-19 vaccine. Clones were read by immunoSEQ multiplex PCR, and TCRdb kept only the in-frame ones, dropping some. This repertoire shows approximately 130,000 clones, 70% to 90% found once; its top ten account for around 8.3%. The clonotype originates from an adult who received the MenACWY meningococcal vaccine as a control. Sequencing used peripheral blood, obtained 28 days after the second dose of the MenACWY control vaccine. V gene TRBV19 combines with J gene TRBJ1-5; 9 nucleotides line up with TRBD1. For the CDR3, the DNA is TGTGCCAGTACCAAAACCGGGACAGGGATCATTCAGCCCCAGCATTTT. Translated, it gives CASTKTGTGIIQPQHF. Variable domain in full (rest from reference TRBV19 and TRBJ1-5): DGGITQSPKYLFRKEGQNVTLSCEQNLNHDAMYWYRQDPGQGLRLIYYSQIVNDFQKGDIAEGYSVSREKKESFPLTVTSAQKNPTAFYLCASTKTGTGIIQPQHFGDGTRLSIL.